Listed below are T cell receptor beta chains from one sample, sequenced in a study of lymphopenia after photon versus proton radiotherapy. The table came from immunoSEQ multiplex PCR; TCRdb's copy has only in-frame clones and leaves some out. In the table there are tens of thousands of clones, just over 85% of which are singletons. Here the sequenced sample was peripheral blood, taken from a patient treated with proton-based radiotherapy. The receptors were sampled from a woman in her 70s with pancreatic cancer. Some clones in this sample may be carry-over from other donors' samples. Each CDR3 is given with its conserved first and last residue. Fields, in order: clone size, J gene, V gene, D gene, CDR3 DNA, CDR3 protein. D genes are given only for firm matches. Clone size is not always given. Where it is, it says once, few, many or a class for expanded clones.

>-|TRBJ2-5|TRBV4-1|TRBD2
TGCGCCAGCAGCCAAGATCCCACTAGCGGGTACCAAGAGACCCAGTACTTC
CASSQDPTSGYQETQYF
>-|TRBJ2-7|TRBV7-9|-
TGTGCCAGCAGCTTCAGCAGGGAGACCTACGAGCAGTACTTC
CASSFSRETYEQYF
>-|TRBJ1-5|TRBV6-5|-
TGTGCCAGCAGTTACACAGATAGCAATCAGCCCCAGCATTTT
CASSYTDSNQPQHF
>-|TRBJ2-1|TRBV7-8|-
TGTGCCAGCAGCTTCCGACTAGAAATTTTGCTCTTC
CASSFRLEILLF
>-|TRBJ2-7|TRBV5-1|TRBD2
TGCGCCAGCAGCTTGGAGGGACTAGCGGGAGGGCCTTGGGAGCAGTACTTC
CASSLEGLAGGPWEQYF
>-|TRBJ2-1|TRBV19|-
TGTGCCAGTAGTATAGGTCCTGGCGAGGGGGAGCCTATCTACAATGAGCAGTTCTTC
CASSIGPGEGEPIYNEQFF
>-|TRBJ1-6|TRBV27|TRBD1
TGTGCCAGCAGTTTACAGGGGGGAAATTCACCCCTCCACTTT
CASSLQGGNSPLHF
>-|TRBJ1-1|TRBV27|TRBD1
TGTGCCAGCAGCCATGACAGGGATCTAACTGAAGCTTTCTTT
CASSHDRDLTEAFF
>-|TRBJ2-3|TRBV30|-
TGTGCCTGGAGTGTACAGGTGGACACAGATACGCAGTATTTT
CAWSVQVDTDTQYF
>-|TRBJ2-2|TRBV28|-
TGTGCCAGCAGTGTACAGGGAGCTTATGACACCGGGGAGCTGTTTTTT
CASSVQGAYDTGELFF
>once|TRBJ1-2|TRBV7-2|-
TGTGCCAGCAGCTTAGTGGCACATAGTAGACCCTCTAACTATGGCTACACCTTC
CASSLVAHSRPSNYGYTF
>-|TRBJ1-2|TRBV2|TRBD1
TGTGCCAGCAGGGAACAGGGGGGCTATGGCTACACCTTC
CASREQGGYGYTF
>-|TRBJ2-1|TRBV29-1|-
TGCAGCGTCGACTTGCCGCGCAATGAGCAGTTCTTC
CSVDLPRNEQFF
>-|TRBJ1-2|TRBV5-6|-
TGTGCCAGCAGCTGGGGGTCGGCTGGTTACGACTATGGCTACACCTTC
CASSWGSAGYDYGYTF
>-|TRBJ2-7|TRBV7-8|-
TGTGCCAGCAGCTTAGACCCCGCAGGCGGAGTCTACGAGCAGTACTTC
CASSLDPAGGVYEQYF
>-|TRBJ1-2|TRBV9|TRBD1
TGTGCCAGCACCTGGACAGGGGCAGGTGGCTACACCTTC
CASTWTGAGGYTF
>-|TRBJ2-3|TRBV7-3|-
TGTGCCAGCAGCTCCCAATTCGGATCAGCAGATACGCAGTATTTT
CASSSQFGSADTQYF
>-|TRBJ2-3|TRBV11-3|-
TGTGCCAGCAGCTTAGACGTCACAGATACGCAGTATTTT
CASSLDVTDTQYF
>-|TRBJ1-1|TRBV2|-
TGTGCCAGCAGTGAAAGTCGACGGCTGAACACTGAAGCTTTCTTT
CASSESRRLNTEAFF
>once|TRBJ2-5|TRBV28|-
TGTGCCAGCAGTAGTTGGTCATCAGAGACCCAGTACTTC
CASSSWSSETQYF
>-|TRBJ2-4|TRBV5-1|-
TGCGCCAGCAGCTTCGGTGAAGCCAAAAACATTCAGTACTTC
CASSFGEAKNIQYF
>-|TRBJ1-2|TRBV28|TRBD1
TGTGCCAGCAGCCCAGGACAGGGCGTCTATGGCTACACCTTC
CASSPGQGVYGYTF
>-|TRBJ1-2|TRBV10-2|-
TGCGCCAGCAGCTTCGACAGCCTTACGCGCGGCTACACCTTC
CASSFDSLTRGYTF
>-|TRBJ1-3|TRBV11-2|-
TGTGCCAGCAGCTTAGGCCTCCAAAACACCATATATTTT
CASSLGLQNTIYF
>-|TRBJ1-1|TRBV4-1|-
TGCGCCAGCAGCCCAGGGCGGGCCCTTAGGGACACTGAAGCTTTCTTT
CASSPGRALRDTEAFF
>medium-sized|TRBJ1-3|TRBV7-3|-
TGTGCCAGCAGCGTCCCACAGGGTCACACCATATATTTT
CASSVPQGHTIYF
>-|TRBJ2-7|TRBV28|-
TGTGCCAGCAGTTTCGCCGGGTCCTACGAGCAGTACTTC
CASSFAGSYEQYF
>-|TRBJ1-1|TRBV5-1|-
TGCGCCAGCAGCTTTTTCAGTTCGGACACTGAAGCTTTCTTT
CASSFFSSDTEAFF
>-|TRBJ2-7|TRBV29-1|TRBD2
TGCAGCGCCGGGGGAGGGCCACAGGAGCAGTACTTC
CSAGGGPQEQYF
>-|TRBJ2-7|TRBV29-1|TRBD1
TGCAGCGTGGCCCCGGGACAGGGAACCTACGAGCAGTACTTC
CSVAPGQGTYEQYF
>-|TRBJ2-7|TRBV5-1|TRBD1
TGCGCCAGCAGCTCGGGACAGGGACTCTCCTACGAGCAGTACTTC
CASSSGQGLSYEQYF
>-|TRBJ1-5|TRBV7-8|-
TGTGCCAGCAGCTTGGAAAGGGATCAGCCCCAGCATTTT
CASSLERDQPQHF
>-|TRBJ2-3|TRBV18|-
TGTGCCAGCTCACCACGGGGAAGCACAGATACGCAGTATTTT
CASSPRGSTDTQYF
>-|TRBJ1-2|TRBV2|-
TGTGCCAGCAGTGAAAGACGGACAGTTAACTATGGCTACACCTTC
CASSERRTVNYGYTF
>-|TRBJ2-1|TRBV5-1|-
TGCGCCAGCAGCTTGGAAGGACATTATGAGCAGTTCTTC
CASSLEGHYEQFF
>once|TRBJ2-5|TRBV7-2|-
TGTGCCAGCAGCGCTAGACCCCAAGAGACCCAGTACTTC
CASSARPQETQYF
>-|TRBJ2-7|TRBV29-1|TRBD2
TGCAGCGTTGAAATCAGCGGGAGCTCCTACGAGCAGTACTTC
CSVEISGSSYEQYF
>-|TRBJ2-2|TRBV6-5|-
TGTGCCAGCAGTTACGCAGCGAACACCGGGGAGCTGTTTTTT
CASSYAANTGELFF
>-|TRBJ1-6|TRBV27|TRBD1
TGTGCCAGCAGTCCCAACAGGGGTAATTCACCCCTCCACTTT
CASSPNRGNSPLHF
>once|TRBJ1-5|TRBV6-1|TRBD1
TGTGCCAGCAGCGGACAGGGCTTTAATCAGCCCCAGCATTTT
CASSGQGFNQPQHF
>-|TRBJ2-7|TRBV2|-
TGTGCCAGCAGTGACGGGGGCCTCTCCTACGAGCAGTACTTC
CASSDGGLSYEQYF
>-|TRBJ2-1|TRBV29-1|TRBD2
TGCAGCGTTGCTCTAGCGGGAGGGATGGAGCAGTTCTTC
CSVALAGGMEQFF
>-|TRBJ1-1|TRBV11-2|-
TGTGCCAGCAGCTTAGTTACAGGGTCGAACACTGAAGCTTTCTTT
CASSLVTGSNTEAFF
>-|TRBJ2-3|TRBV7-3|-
TGTGCCAGCAGCTTACAGCGACCAGATACGCAGTATTTT
CASSLQRPDTQYF